This entry lists 8 T cell receptor beta chains sequenced from one sample in a study of shared clonotypes between healthy human individuals. Method: immunoSEQ multiplex PCR; TCRdb's copy keeps in-frame clones and lacks some. The table records 2,500,000 or so clones, just under 95% of them present only once. The sequencing input was naive CD4+ T cells from PBMCs. Subset given: CD45RA+ positively selected. The receptors shown here come from a man aged 18 to 29 in good health. Some clones in this sample may be carry-over from other donors' samples.

The V call is TRBV5-8, the J call TRBJ2-7; tentative D call: TRBD1 (5 bases). This CDR3 has 14 residues. V was clipped by 1 base and J by 5 bases, with 13 bases between them. Germline CDR1 SGHTS, CDR2 YDEGEE. The CDR3 bases are TGTGCCAGCAGCTTGAAGTGGGAACAGGACGAGCAGTACTTC. It codes for CASSLKWEQDEQYF.

The CDR3 DNA reads as TGTGCCAGCAGCTTGAAGGGGACAAACTCTGGAAACACCATATATTTT. This sequence encodes CASSLKGTNSGNTIYF. This chain links TRBV5-8 with TRBJ1-3; a weak D match, TRBD1 (6 bases). The CDR3 runs to 16 residues. The V gene lost 1 base and the J gene lost 0 bases, with 11 bases spanning the gap. From germline, CDR1 is SGHTS and CDR2 YDEGEE.

As to this clone: Different DNA sequences within this sample yield the same CDR3. The CDR3 DNA reads as TGTGCCAGCAGCGTAGGGAGTGCAGATACGCAGTATTTT. Translating it yields CASSVGSADTQYF. The chain combines TRBV9 with TRBJ2-3; D remains ambiguous. V dropped 0 bases and J dropped 4 bases, with 6 bases sitting between them. In germline, CDR1 is SGDLS, CDR2 YYNGEE. The CDR3 has 13 residues.

The chain is built from TRBV5-8 and TRBJ1-1; a weak D match, TRBD1 (5 bases). This CDR3 is built from 12 residues. From germline, CDR1 is SGHTS and CDR2 YDEGEE. Trimming removed 1 base at V and 11 bases at J, with 12 bases between. The CDR3 DNA is TGTGCCAGCAGCTTGCGGGGCGTGCAGGCTTTCTTT. This codes for CASSLRGVQAFF. Variable domain in full (rest from reference TRBV5-8 and TRBJ1-1): EAGVTQSPTHLIKTRGQQATLRCSPISGHTSVYWYQQALGLGLQFLLWYDEGEERNRGNFPPRFSGRQFPNYSSELNVNALELEDSALYLCASSLRGVQAFFGQGTRLTVV.

The gene calls are TRBV7-8 and TRBJ2-6; D is unresolved. The CDR3 is made up of 11 amino acids. CDR1 and CDR2 (germline): SGHVS, FQNEAQ. Trimming removed 1 base from V and 12 bases from J, with 4 bases in between. CDR3 in amino acids: CASSLGGVLTF. Written as DNA, the CDR3 is TGTGCCAGCAGCTTAGGGGGCGTCCTGACTTTC.

The chain recombines TRBV27 with TRBJ2-3; unclear D gene. Germline-derived CDR1 and CDR2 are MNHEY and SMNVEV (reference sequence). This CDR3 spans 14 amino acids. Trimming shortened V by 3 bases and J by 6 bases, and 13 bases separated the two germline ends. CDR3 DNA: TGTGCCAGCAGTTTTTCTCTGCTGTTCGATACGCAGTATTTT. It codes for CASSFSLLFDTQYF.

The gene calls are TRBV2 and TRBJ2-7; 7 bases match TRBD2. The CDR3 runs 12 residues. Germline values: CDR1 SNHLY, CDR2 FYNNEI. J lost 6 bases, V lost 6 bases, and 5 bases had no gene match. The CDR3 spells CASSPLAIEQYF. The CDR3 DNA is TGTGCCAGCAGCCCACTAGCGATCGAGCAGTACTTC.

The rearrangement links TRBV25-1 to TRBJ2-1, with 7 bases identical to TRBD1. CDR3 length equals 15 residues. The germline V gene has CDR1 MGHDK and CDR2 SYGVNS. The V and J ends lost 3 bases and 9 bases, in that order; junction bases with no gene match: 11. CDR3 DNA sequence: TGTGCCAGCAGTGATCCGTATACAGGGGAGCTTGAGCAGTTCTTC. As protein: CASSDPYTGELEQFF.